This entry features one T cell receptor beta chain sequence. It lacks a known antigen. No much larger clonotype is one base removed from it; base qualities were not supplied. In total, roughly 710 healthy bone marrow donors made up the cohort. At the time of sampling, every cohort member was nominally healthy, though immune exposures that went unrecorded were likely present. The donor tested CMV seropositive, placing the donor among the roughly 270 seropositive members of the cohort. A peripheral blood sample was collected from each donor, and TCR beta sequencing was performed on peripheral blood mononuclear cells. Genomic DNA was extracted from the blood cell samples with the Qiagen DNeasy Blood Extraction Kit. The data stem from a study of cytomegalovirus exposure and HLA in healthy donors (dated by TCRdb to 2015 to 2018). As for the study more broadly: An earlier analysis of more than 550 of the donors reported over 250 Gb of sequence data and 117 million unique TCR beta sequences obtained from about 179 million T cells. The study aimed to test whether cataloging public T cell receptors could reveal signatures of past pathogen exposure. Every discovery cohort repertoire had been produced on one sequencing platform. Among 300 to 500 genotyped donors of the cohort, an average of about 240,000 unique TCR beta nucleotide sequences was sequenced per donor, of which roughly 17% were non-productive. Besides the first cohort of 666 subjects, a separate validation cohort made up of 95 to 150 different subjects was used. To predict cytomegalovirus infection status, the study combined high-throughput TCR immunosequencing, statistical association of individual TCRs with disease status, and machine learning. An earlier analysis of approximately 500 of the donors applied high-throughput TCR beta sequencing to assess whether each TCR beta V gene segment acted as functional or pseudogenic. Several DR-DQ haplotypes were treated as single units for association and clustering because of strong linkage in the cohort. A later genetic analysis took genome-wide SNP genotypes for about three fifths of the 666 donors and used that subset as a discovery cohort. HLA typing covered class I and class II loci at four-digit resolution. The T cell repertoires of 550 to 850 subjects were profiled by immunosequencing and related to cytomegalovirus serostatus. Alongside the repertoire data, information on donor age, sex, ethnicity and CMV serostatus was compiled. Rather than using new phenotypic data, the later analysis identified candidate immune exposures from TCR beta sequences and from how often those sequences occurred across donors. The number of typed donors differed by locus: roughly 629-630 for A, B, C, DRB1 and DQB1; 500 to 550 for DQA1; approximately 610 for DPA1; and 450 to 480 for DPB1. Approximately 310 gigabases of sequencing data and around 80 million unique TCR sequences made up an early release that covered nearly 650 HLA-typed donors. In a later analysis, previously published TCR beta repertoires from 550 to 750 donors were re-analyzed and high-resolution HLA genotyping was added so that TCR occurrence patterns could be studied. The genetic ancestry cluster associated with self-reported Caucasian donors included 65% to 90% of the 398 genotyped donors.

Reading the germline V gene gives CDR1 SNHLY and CDR2 FYNNEI. The CDR3 goes from the cysteine to the phenylalanine over 11 residues. CDR3 DNA only is kept here, 33 bases in frame from base 1. V sheds 4 bases and J sheds 6 bases, leaving 7 bases between their ends. The paper's findings and limits, for the study overall: CMV serostatus was the only immune exposure information available for the cohort. Across donors, most TCR sequences were observed very rarely, whereas some public TCRs were present in many individuals. A group of highly shared sequence variants was considered likely to be a technical artifact of the sequencing pipeline. The authors suggested that the approach could potentially be extended to other disease states and immunological phenotypes. The earlier analysis of some 560 of the donors excluded about 16 rarely observed V segments, including chromosome 9 orphons, because counts were too low. Assigning TCR associations to individual alleles was difficult when HLA alleles, especially DR and DQ, strongly co-occurred. A later analysis found that most CMV-associated TCR beta chains appeared HLA-restricted, with HLA associations seemingly driven largely by CMV exposure. Three of the identified cytomegalovirus-associated TCR beta chains were confirmed in vitro to be specific for cytomegalovirus antigens. Correlated functional status among segregating V segments might be attributable to linkage disequilibrium, but an unknown experimental factor could not be ruled out. Several of the top co-occurrence clusters appeared to be linked to parvovirus B19, influenza, CMV and Epstein-Barr virus, according to a later analysis. Cytomegalovirus status was reported to be diagnosed by the classifier with high specificity and sensitivity in both the original and validation cohorts. In a later analysis, the rate of TCR association differed among HLA loci, with DRB1 alleles having the most associated TCRs and HLA-C alleles having the fewest. A further reported finding was that TCR beta sequences accurately predicted the HLA-A and HLA-B alleles for most subjects in the first cohort. An association between a missense DCLRE1C variant and V-gene and J-gene trimming of TCR beta chains was found in a later genetic analysis and replicated in an independent cohort. According to a later genetic analysis, donors in an Asian-associated ancestry cluster had fewer N-insertions in productive TCRs than the approximately 670-donor mean. Some IMGT-functional V segments, including TRBV6-2 and TRBV6-3, could not be told apart with the 87-base-pair reads, so those segments were excluded. In a later analysis, HLA-associated TCR beta chains showed more clonal expansion and lower generation probabilities than non-associated chains that were equally common. This cohort had only TCR beta chains sequenced, and the lack of alpha or paired-chain data limited which features could be detected. Because some donors lacked HLA typing at each locus, the association tests relied only on the typed subset. In a later analysis, 16,951 TCR beta sequences were associated with specific HLA alleles at a false discovery rate of 0.05. The presence/absence analyses assumed that sequencing depth was roughly uniform across donors, and that assumption may not be true. The study gave a list of over 150 TCR beta chains associated with cytomegalovirus. In an earlier analysis of some 500 of the donors, most TCR beta V segments were observed in productive rearrangements about 87% or about 30% of the time, broadly matching IMGT annotations.

The method behind the library was the immunoSEQ multiplex PCR assay. For the multiplex PCR, a mixture combining 60 forward primers for TCR Vbeta segments and 13 reverse primers for TCR Jbeta segments was used. The CDR3 region of rearranged TCR beta genes was amplified from genomic DNA by a multiplex PCR assay. The amplified TCR beta libraries were sequenced on the Illumina HiSeq System as 87-base-pair reads. Per the authors' processing: A later analysis counted about 80 million unique TCR beta chains across the 666 repertoires, and around 9.9 million of these chains were shared by at least two donors. A nearest-neighbor algorithm error-corrected the raw reads and collapsed the reads into unique sequences, merging closely related sequences to remove PCR and sequencing errors. CDR3 sequences were aligned to IMGT reference sequences to assign V, D and J gene segments. For a sequence to be retained, at least a six-nucleotide match to both a V gene segment and a J gene segment was required. Rearrangements were called productive when the CDR3 lacked stop codons and stayed in frame with V and J; all others were non-productive. Following IMGT convention, CDR3 was defined as the stretch from the second conserved V-encoded cysteine to the conserved J-encoded phenylalanine. The earlier analysis of fewer than 700 of the donors excluded sequences that lacked an unambiguous match to a single V gene segment. In an earlier analysis of several hundred of the donors, V segments were called functional above 56.7% productive rearrangements and were called segregating when the between-donor standard deviation exceeded 5%. To diagnose cytomegalovirus status from the catalog of TCR beta chain sequences, a statistical classification framework was built. In a later analysis, TCR nucleotide sequences were compared against IMGT/GENE-DB human TR gene sequences so that V and J genes could be assigned. In a later analysis, CDR3 sequences and most-parsimonious VDJ recombination scenarios were assigned using the TCRdist pipeline. In a later analysis, each TCR beta chain was defined by its CDR3 amino acid sequence together with its V-gene family, and reads lacking a unique V-gene family were excluded. As a way to deal with suspected cross-contamination and a sequencing artifact, a later analysis dropped 592 nucleotide sequences that were highly shared and had low generation probability. In a later analysis, a clonal expansion index was calculated for each public chain from normalized within-repertoire ranks of inferred template counts. A later analysis computed generation probabilities with a VDJ recombination model fitted to out-of-frame rearrangements, and checked the results against IGoR. In a later analysis, TCR-TCR, TCR-HLA and TCR-CMV co-occurrence was scored with hypergeometric tests, and a repertoire-size bias correction was applied to TCR pairs. A later analysis estimated false discovery rates by permuting HLA or CMV assignments 20 times. In a later analysis, co-occurring TCRs were grouped using DBSCAN, and TCRdist sequence similarity was added for clustering within HLA-allele-positive subsets. Co-occurrence clustering excluded repertoires with fewer than 30,000 or more than 120,000 public chains, plus five with anomalous nucleotide sharing. Not all clones reach the TCRdb copy of this immuneACCESS table, which keeps in-frame sequences only. Checked studies attribute under half of the gap to unresolved V genes and leave the rest unexplained. That table is the source of V, J and clone size, and D and trimming were worked out from the DNA. A total of about 110,000 clones appear in this sample, around 62% of them only once. The ten largest make up around 4% of the sample.

Here the chain combines TRBV2 and TRBJ2-7, with the identity of the D gene unclear. The receptor was derived from a man aged 30 to 39 in good health and CMV-seropositive. The sequenced material came from PBMCs. The bases are TGTGCCAGCAGTGCGCAGCGCGAGCAGTACTTC. Translated, this is CASSAQREQYF.